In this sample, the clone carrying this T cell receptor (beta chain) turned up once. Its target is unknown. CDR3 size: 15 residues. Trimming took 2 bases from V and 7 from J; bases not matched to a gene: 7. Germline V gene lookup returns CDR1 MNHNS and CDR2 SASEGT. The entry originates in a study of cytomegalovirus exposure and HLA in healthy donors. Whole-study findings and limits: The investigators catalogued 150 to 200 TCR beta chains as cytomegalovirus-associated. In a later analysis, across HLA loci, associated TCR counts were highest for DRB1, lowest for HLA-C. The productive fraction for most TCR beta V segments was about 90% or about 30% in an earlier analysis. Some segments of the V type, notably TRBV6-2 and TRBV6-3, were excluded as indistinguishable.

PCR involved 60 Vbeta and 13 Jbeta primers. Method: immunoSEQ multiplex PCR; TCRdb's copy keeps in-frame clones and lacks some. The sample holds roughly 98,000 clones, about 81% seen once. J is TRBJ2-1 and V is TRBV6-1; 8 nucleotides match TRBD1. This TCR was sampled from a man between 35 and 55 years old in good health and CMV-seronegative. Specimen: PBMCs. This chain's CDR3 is CASSELGQGLNEQFF. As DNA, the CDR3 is TGTGCCAGCAGTGAATTAGGACAGGGTTTGAATGAGCAGTTCTTC.